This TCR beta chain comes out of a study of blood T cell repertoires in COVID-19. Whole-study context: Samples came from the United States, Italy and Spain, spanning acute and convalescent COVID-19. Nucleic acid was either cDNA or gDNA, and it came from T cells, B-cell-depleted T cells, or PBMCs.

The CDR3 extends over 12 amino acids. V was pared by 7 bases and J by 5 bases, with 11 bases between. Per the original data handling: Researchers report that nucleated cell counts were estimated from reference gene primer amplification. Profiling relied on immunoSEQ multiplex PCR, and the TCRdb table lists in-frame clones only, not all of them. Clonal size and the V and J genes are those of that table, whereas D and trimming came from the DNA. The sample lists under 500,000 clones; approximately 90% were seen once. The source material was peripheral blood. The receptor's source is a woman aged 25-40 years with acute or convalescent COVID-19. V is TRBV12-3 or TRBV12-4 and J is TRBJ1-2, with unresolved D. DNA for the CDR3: TGTGCCAGCACATGGGGAGAGTATGGCTACACCTTC. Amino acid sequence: CASTWGEYGYTF.